The clone carrying this T cell receptor beta chain was counted many times. Antigen: not known. Preparation of the TCRbeta library involved a method that used unique molecular identifiers. TCRdb reanalysed the PCR reads using MiXCR and keeps one entry per CDR3 protein. The sample carries 81,000 or so distinct CDR3 sequences, around 16% recorded once. This entry is derived from a study of T-cell reconstitution after alpha-beta-depleted transplantation in children. Broader study findings: Newly generated T cells supplied most T-cell counts and diversity one year post-transplant. Some patients' high day-60 TCRbeta diversity was traced to surviving recipient T cells and thymic progenitors. The study reportedly traced alpha-beta T cells about two months after transplant to several hundred expanded graft clones.

Trimming pared 2 bases from V and 7 bases from J, leaving 17 bases between. Germline V gives CDR1 SQVTM, CDR2 ANQGSEA. CDR3 length equals 14 residues. Sequencing was performed on PBMCs, mostly from graft donor cells, taken 180 days after TCRalphabeta/CD19-depleted stem cell transplant. The TCR originated in a male patient aged 2-9 years who had a stem cell transplant for acute lymphoblastic leukemia, so the T cells may come from the graft donor. The V and J genes are TRBV29-1 and TRBJ2-5, with D tentatively TRBD2 (5 bases). The CDR3 DNA sequence: TGCAGCGTTGAACAACAAAACGGTGGAGGGACCCAGTACTTC. It yields the protein CSVEQQNGGGTQYF. The full variable domain, with the rest looked up from reference TRBV29-1 and TRBJ2-5, is SAVISQKPSRDICQRGTSLTIQCQVDSQVTMMFWYRQQPGQSLTLIATANQGSEATYESGFVIDKFPISRPNLTFSTLTVSNMSPEDSSIYLCSVEQQNGGGTQYFGPGTRLLVL.